The T cell receptor beta chain described here comes from a study of OX40 agonist ivuxolimab in advanced cancers. In the study overall: Patients took ivuxolimab, an agonistic anti-OX40 (CD134) antibody.

Study-wide results and caveats: In general, CD8+ T cells held more expanded clones than CD4+ did, on average.

Method: immunoSEQ multiplex PCR; TCRdb's copy keeps in-frame clones and lacks some. The table lists over 70,000 clones, 75% to 90% of them singletons. On this clone itself: As yet, its antigen is unknown.

Individuals having autoimmune disease history or systemic immunosuppression were not enrolled. Patients had blood sampled at baseline and again on cycle 4 day 1 and cycle 7 day 1. The sequencing here drew on CD4+ or CD8+ T cells sorted from blood, taken in a trial of the OX40 agonist ivuxolimab. The sequence derives from an adult with an advanced solid tumor such as melanoma, head and neck, liver or kidney cancer.

The CDR3 DNA is TGTGCCAGCAGCGTCTCGGGACAAAGGTGGACTGGAAACACCATATATTTT. It translates to CASSVSGQRWTGNTIYF. The chain uses TRBV9 and TRBJ1-3, with D tentatively TRBD1 (6 bases). The CDR3 spans 17 residues. Between the trimmed V and J ends, which lost 2 bases and 2 bases, there was a span of 17 bases. From germline, CDR1 is SGDLS and CDR2 YYNGEE.